The 23 T cell receptor beta chains below come from one sample, sequenced in a study of shared clonotypes between healthy human individuals. Naive CD8 cells were CD45RO-negative, positively selected for CCR7, excluding terminally differentiated effector memory CD45RA+ cells. Profiled with immunoSEQ multiplex PCR; TCRdb holds only in-frame clones, not every one. The repertoire includes about 2 million clones, less than 95% of them detected once, and 1% to 1.5% sits in the top ten. Material: naive CD8+ T cells sorted from blood. These receptors came from a man aged 18-30 years in good health.

This clone appeared a few times. The chain couples TRBV18 to TRBJ1-1; D is unresolved. Germline V gene data show CDR1 as KGHSH and CDR2 as LQKENI. This CDR3 region has 13 residues. Trimming took 8 bases from V and 2 from J, leaving 12 bases between them. CDR3 sequence: CASTPGPNTEAFF. CDR3 sequence (DNA): TGTGCCAGCACCCCCGGACCAAACACTGAAGCTTTCTTT.

This clone was seen once. V gene TRBV5-1 combines with J gene TRBJ2-7; either TRBD1 or TRBD2 may fit D (6 bases each). CDR1 is SGHRS, CDR2 YFSETQ, per germline. There are 14 residues in the CDR3. V was trimmed by 1 base and J by 6 bases, leaving 14 bases between them. This CDR3 is CASSLSVGGGEQYF. The CDR3 DNA reads TGCGCCAGCAGCTTGTCAGTAGGGGGAGGCGAGCAGTACTTC. Supplemented by reference TRBV5-1 and TRBJ2-7, the full variable domain reads KAGVTQTPRYLIKTRGQQVTLSCSPISGHRSVSWYQQTPGQGLQFLFEYFSETQRNKGNFPGRFSGRQFSNSRSEMNVSTLELGDSALYLCASSLSVGGGEQYFGPGTRLTVT.

CDR3 loop: CASSQWSGDEQYF. In DNA, the CDR3 is TGTGCCAGCAGCCAATGGTCAGGGGACGAGCAGTACTTC. This chain joins TRBV16 and TRBJ2-7, with a possible D match to TRBD1 (6 bases). With 1 base removed from V and 5 bases from J, the gap between germline ends came to 9 bases. CDR1 is KGHSY and CDR2 is FQNENV in the germline V gene. The CDR3 has 13 amino acids.

The chain links TRBV19 to TRBJ2-2; TRBD2 aligns across 10 bases. This CDR3 comprises 15 residues. The J segment lost 5 bases and the V segment lost 3 bases, leaving 3 bases of the junction unmatched. The V gene's germline CDR1 is LNHDA and CDR2 SQIVND (reference sequence). Written as DNA, the CDR3 is TGTGCCAGTAGTATCATGGGACTAGCGACCGGGGAGCTGTTTTTT. Translated: CASSIMGLATGELFF.

The chain joins TRBV30 to TRBJ2-5; D remains unclear. Germline V gene data show CDR1 as GTSNPN and CDR2 as SVGIG (reference sequence). V lost 2 bases, J lost 3 bases, and 13 bases lay in between. The CDR3 sequence is 14 residues long. CDR3 region: CAWSRVGGEETQYF. The CDR3 DNA reads as TGTGCCTGGAGTCGGGTGGGTGGGGAAGAGACCCAGTACTTC.

The gene calls are TRBV7-2 and TRBJ1-5; no clear D gene. CDR1 is SGHTA and CDR2 is FQGNSA in the germline V gene. This CDR3 has 13 amino acids. Trimming left V 4 bases short and J 4 bases short, with 8 bases between. CDR3 loop: CASSSYTNQPQHF. CDR3 DNA: TGTGCCAGCAGCTCATACACAAATCAGCCCCAGCATTTT. The whole variable domain, filled in from reference TRBV7-2 and TRBJ1-5, reads GAGVSQSPSNKVTEKGKDVELRCDPISGHTALYWYRQSLGQGLEFLIYFQGNSAPDKSGLPSDRFSAERTGGSVSTLTIQRTQQEDSAVYLCASSSYTNQPQHFGDGTRLSIL.

The chain has TRBV7-6 and TRBJ2-7; the D gene is possibly TRBD2 (5 bases). The CDR3 length is 15 residues. Trimming left V 4 bases short and J 7 bases short, with 20 bases between. Germline-derived CDR1 and CDR2 are SGHVS and FNYEAQ. CDR3 nucleotides: TGTGCCAGCAGCTCAGAGGTTGAAATGACGGGAGAGCAGTACTTC. Its translation is CASSSEVEMTGEQYF.

Turning to this clone: The same CDR3 also results from other DNA sequences found in this sample. This sequence joins TRBV4-1 and TRBJ1-1; D call uncertain. V was cut by 0 bases and J by 1 base, with 6 bases left in between. Germline loops: CDR1 MGHRA, CDR2 YSYEKL. This CDR3 has 14 residues. In DNA, the CDR3 is TGCGCCAGCAGCCAAGATCCCGGGAACACTGAAGCTTTCTTT. It translates to CASSQDPGNTEAFF.

The chain has TRBV10-3 and TRBJ1-4; weak D call: TRBD1 (5 bases). The length of the CDR3 is 11 residues. Trimming left V 7 bases short and J 7 bases short, with 7 bases between. Germline V gene data show CDR1 as ENHRY and CDR2 as SYGVKD. The CDR3 DNA is TGTGCCATCAACGGGGGTGAAAAACTGTTTTTT. Protein: CAINGGEKLFF.

The rearrangement joins TRBV6-1 to TRBJ2-2; D not resolved. Germline loops: CDR1 MNHNS, CDR2 SASEGT. The V end was cut by 7 bases, the J end by 5 bases, with 11 bases between. The CDR3 has 13 amino acids. This CDR3 is CASTRGVTGELFF. CDR3 coding DNA: TGTGCCAGCACTCGTGGGGTAACCGGGGAGCTGTTTTTT.

This chain connects TRBV7-2 to TRBJ2-1; D is ambiguous. CDR3 length equals 18 residues. Germline values: CDR1 SGHTA, CDR2 FQGNSA. Trimming shortened V by 2 bases and J by 3 bases, and 20 bases separated the two germline ends. The CDR3 sequence is CASSLNPIANLFYNEQFF. CDR3 sequence (DNA): TGTGCCAGCAGCTTAAATCCAATAGCTAATCTTTTCTACAATGAGCAGTTCTTC.

The chain recombines TRBV6-5 with TRBJ1-2; D is uncertain. This CDR3 contains 11 residues. CDR1 and CDR2 from the germline V gene are MNHEY and SVGAGI. Between the trimmed V and J ends, which lost 3 bases and 5 bases, there was a span of 4 bases. CDR3 amino acids: CASSYPYGYTF. CDR3 nucleotide sequence: TGTGCCAGCAGTTATCCGTATGGCTACACCTTC.

This chain links TRBV18 with TRBJ2-7; 7 positions match TRBD1. Germline CDR1 and CDR2: KGHSH and LQKENI. The CDR3 length is 16 residues. V gave up 3 bases and J gave up 3 bases; unmatched junction bases: 11. CDR3 DNA sequence: TGTGCCAGCTCACCTCGAAGGGGGACAGCGTACTACGAGCAGTACTTC. This codes for CASSPRRGTAYYEQYF.

This clone was observed at least ten times. The chain is built from TRBV6-6 and TRBJ1-1, with 7 bases identical to TRBD1. Germline-derived CDR1 and CDR2 are MNHNY and SVGAGI (reference sequence). V lost 2 bases, J lost 4 bases, and 4 bases stayed unmatched. This CDR3 region has 14 residues. DNA for the CDR3: TGTGCCAGCAGTTACACCCGGACAGGCACTGAAGCTTTCTTT. Its protein product is CASSYTRTGTEAFF.

CDR3: CASSWEPGLNEKLFF. CDR3 in DNA: TGCGCCAGCAGCTGGGAGCCAGGTTTAAATGAAAAACTGTTTTTT. V and J are TRBV4-1 and TRBJ1-4, with D unclear. This CDR3 comprises 15 residues. V was trimmed by 5 bases and J by 5 bases, leaving 15 bases between them. Germline V CDR1 and CDR2: MGHRA, YSYEKL.

The chain carries TRBV6-5 and TRBJ2-1; 11 nucleotides line up with TRBD1. CDR1 MNHEY and CDR2 SVGAGI come from the germline V gene. J was trimmed by 7 bases and V by 4 bases; bases with no gene match: 3. There are 14 residues in the CDR3. The CDR3 here is CASSFGQGANEQFF. The DNA for the CDR3 is TGTGCCAGCAGTTTCGGACAGGGGGCAAATGAGCAGTTCTTC.

The CDR3, as DNA: TGTGCCAGCAGCTCACCTAGCGGGAGGACCTACAATGAGCAGTTCTTC. It translates to CASSSPSGRTYNEQFF. The genes are TRBV13 and TRBJ2-1, with 11 nucleotides matching TRBD2. The CDR3 sequence is 16 residues long. With V trimmed by 4 bases and J by 2 bases, 4 bases remained unmatched. Germline CDR1 and CDR2: PRHDT and FYEKMQ (reference sequence).

The rearrangement joins TRBV19 to TRBJ1-4; D is perhaps TRBD1 (6 bases). Between the trimmed V and J ends, which lost 3 bases and 14 bases, there was a span of 10 bases. CDR1 is LNHDA, CDR2 SQIVND, per germline (reference sequence). CDR3 size: 11 residues. The CDR3 here is CASSMGHRLFF. The CDR3 region has the DNA TGTGCCAGTAGTATGGGACATAGGCTGTTTTTT.

CDR3 nucleotides: TGTGCCAGCAGTTATTCCGGGACAGGGACCCGGGAGCAGTACTTC. It yields the protein CASSYSGTGTREQYF. The J gene is TRBJ2-7, the V gene TRBV27; 9 bases match TRBD1. Germline values: CDR1 MNHEY, CDR2 SMNVEV (reference sequence). There are 15 residues in the CDR3. The junction had 11 bases not matched to a gene; V was cut back by 4 bases and J by 7 bases.

A remark on this clone: Other nucleotide sequences in the sample specify the same CDR3. J is TRBJ1-3 and V is TRBV27, with TRBD1 identical over 7 bases. V shed 5 bases and J 4 bases; nucleotides not matched to a gene: 5. CDR1 is MNHEY and CDR2 is SMNVEV in the germline V gene (reference sequence). CDR3 length equals 14 residues. CDR3 sequence reads: CASSLDRAGNTIYF. The CDR3 DNA is TGTGCCAGCAGTCTTGACAGGGCGGGAAACACCATATATTTT.

The chain uses TRBV28 and TRBJ1-5; weak D call: TRBD1 (6 bases). Trimming pared 6 bases from V and 4 bases from J, leaving 16 bases between. The CDR3 has 15 amino acids. CDR1 is MDHEN and CDR2 is SYDVKM in the germline V gene. CDR3 in amino acids: CASSEGGELNQPQHF. The CDR3, as DNA: TGTGCCAGCAGCGAGGGGGGGGAATTAAATCAGCCCCAGCATTTT.

This rearrangement joins TRBV14 to TRBJ2-2; D unresolved. The V gene lost 2 bases and the J gene lost 1 base, with 5 bases spanning the gap. The CDR3 is made up of 14 amino acids. From germline, CDR1 is SGHDN and CDR2 FVKESK. CDR3: CASSQYRNTGELFF. The CDR3 nucleotides are TGTGCCAGCAGCCAATACAGGAACACCGGGGAGCTGTTTTTT.

This clone showed up just once. J is TRBJ2-4 and V is TRBV6-5; D unclear. V was clipped by 6 bases and J by 10 bases, with 16 bases between them. Germline values: CDR1 MNHEY, CDR2 SVGAGI. CDR3 length: 13 amino acids. The CDR3 region has the DNA TGTGCCAGCAGCCGAAAGCCCACTGATATTCAGTACTTC. This sequence encodes CASSRKPTDIQYF.